The T cell receptor beta chain described here comes from a study of control samples from healthy donors and cancer patients. The assay was immunoSEQ multiplex PCR, and TCRdb's table has in-frame clones only and misses some. In the table there are approximately 150,000 clones, 91% of which are singletons. Germline loops: CDR1 SGHTA, CDR2 FQGNSA. V was pared by 1 base and J by 9 bases, with 3 bases of the junction left unmatched. The CDR3 loop spans 13 amino acids. Sequencing used blood. This receptor was taken from a young man in good health. The chain has TRBV7-2 and TRBJ2-1, with 7 nucleotides matching TRBD1. The CDR3 here is CASSLEGAGEQFF. DNA for the CDR3: TGTGCCAGCAGCTTAGAGGGGGCCGGTGAGCAGTTCTTC. Full variable domain (remainder filled in from reference TRBV7-2 and TRBJ2-1): GAGVSQSPSNKVTEKGKDVELRCDPISGHTALYWYRQSLGQGLEFLIYFQGNSAPDKSGLPSDRFSAERTGGSVSTLTIQRTQQEDSAVYLCASSLEGAGEQFFGPGTRLTVL.